The source of this TCR beta chain is a study of shared clonotypes between healthy human individuals. CD45RO-negative, CCR7-positively selected cells formed the naive CD8 fraction, excluding terminally differentiated effector memory CD45RA+ cells. This table comes from immunoSEQ multiplex PCR, and its TCRdb copy is limited to in-frame clones, with some not included. The table records roughly 2.1 million clones, 85% to 95% of them present only once. Germline V gene data show CDR1 as SGHAT and CDR2 as FQNNGV. The CDR3 is 16 residues long. V lost 5 bases and J 0 bases, leaving 15 bases between the germline ends.

Sequences were obtained from naive CD8+ T cells from PBMCs. The chain is built from TRBV11-2 and TRBJ2-3; a weak D match, TRBD1 (6 bases). The source is a man between 18 and 35 years old in good health. Some clones in this sample may be carry-over from other donors' samples. CDR3: CASSRTATQSTDTQYF. CDR3 coding DNA: TGTGCCAGCAGCCGGACAGCAACTCAGAGCACAGATACGCAGTATTTT.